This T cell receptor beta chain was profiled in a study of T cell changes during pregnancy in multiple sclerosis. Profiled with immunoSEQ multiplex PCR; TCRdb holds only in-frame clones, not every one. The sample has 45,000 to 65,000 clones, over 90% seen once. The sample was CD8+ T cells from peripheral blood mononuclear cells, taken in the third trimester of pregnancy. This sequence originates from a female donor with multiple sclerosis, enrolled in a pregnancy study.

The CDR3, as DNA: TGTGCCAGCAGCTCGGGACAGATCAATGAGCAGTTCTTC. Encoded protein: CASSSGQINEQFF. The V gene is TRBV7-9, the J gene TRBJ2-1, with 7 bases aligning to TRBD1. V was pared by 4 bases and J by 6 bases, with 3 bases of the junction left unmatched. The CDR3 runs to 13 residues. Germline CDR1 and CDR2: SEHNR and FQNEAQ (reference sequence).